The entry that follows covers one T cell receptor beta chain sequence. Its antigen is unknown. The SP2 primer and nested alpha and beta constant region primers amplified ligated cDNA in four rounds. TCRdb reanalysed the 5' RACE reads using MiXCR and keeps one entry per CDR3 protein. There are 58,000 or so distinct CDR3 sequences in the sample; roughly 7.5% occur only once, and roughly 9.8% lies in the top ten. These data belong to a study of naive and memory T cell subsets. Findings and limits, study-wide: TCR transcript changes with activation or differentiation may affect this RNA method.

A UMI-containing oligonucleotide was joined by 3' ligation to the TCR cDNA template. Cells were not sorted; total RNA input targeted roughly 1 to 1,100 ng. The CDR3 totals 13 residues. Trimming left V 5 bases short and J 8 bases short, with 15 bases between. Germline values: CDR1 SGHAT, CDR2 FQDESV (reference sequence). This sequence originates from a female donor in good health. The chain employs TRBV11-1 and TRBJ1-2, with D possibly matching TRBD1 (5 bases). This CDR3 is CASSQEVEGGYTF. CDR3 bases: TGTGCCAGCAGCCAAGAAGTCGAGGGGGGCTACACCTTC.